These 8 T cell receptor beta chains came from one sample sequenced in a study of quantifying T cell responses using KT2 cells. About the study: RNA was reverse transcribed with TCR alpha and beta constant-region primers.

An oligo carrying a UMI was ligated to the cDNA 3' end. First-round PCR used roughly 4 cycles and beta primers RC1.1 and RC1.2 covering TRBC1 and TRBC2. TCRdb passed the UMI-ligation and nested PCR reads through MiXCR, listing each CDR3 protein once. The sample includes 50,000 to 70,000 distinct CDR3 sequences, 12% of them seen just once. Sequencing used PBMCs spiked with cells of the T cell clone KT2. The receptors derive from a human donor.

This clonotype was seen more than once but under ten times. This CDR3 is CASIPLVGRGGDEAFF. The CDR3 DNA is TGTGCCAGCATCCCTCTGGTGGGCAGGGGGGGGGATGAAGCTTTCTTT. J is TRBJ1-1 and V is TRBV27, with 7 bases matching TRBD1. Unmatched junction bases numbered 18, after V lost 7 bases and J lost 7 bases. The germline CDR1 and CDR2 sequences are MNHEY and SMNVEV (reference sequence). The CDR3 loop spans 16 amino acids.

The sample holds a few counts of this clonotype. V is TRBV7-3 and J is TRBJ2-3, with D hard to call. CDR1 and CDR2 (germline): SGHTA, FQGTGA. The V end was cut by 4 bases, the J end by 2 bases, with 7 bases between. The CDR3 totals 13 residues. CDR3 sequence (DNA): TGTGCCAGCAGCTCCAGGACCACAGATACGCAGTATTTT. This gives the protein CASSSRTTDTQYF.

This clonotype was detected ten times or more. The J gene is TRBJ1-4, the V gene TRBV9; D remains unclear. CDR1 is SGDLS and CDR2 is YYNGEE in the germline V gene. The CDR3 has 15 amino acids. Deletions cut 0 bases from V and 6 bases from J, with 12 bases between. In DNA form, the CDR3 reads TGTGCCAGCAGCGTAGGCCCCCTCCCTCATGAAAAACTGTTTTTT. This codes for CASSVGPLPHEKLFF.

This chain links TRBV19 with TRBJ2-1; D ambiguous. CDR1 is LNHDA and CDR2 is SQIVND in the germline V gene (reference sequence). V lost 2 bases, J lost 1 base, and 9 bases lay in between. The CDR3 runs to 15 residues. CDR3 nucleotides: TGTGCCAGTAGTATACCGTGGGAATCCTACAATGAGCAGTTCTTC. Translating gives CASSIPWESYNEQFF.

The genes are TRBV5-1 and TRBJ1-2; possibly TRBD1 for D (5 bases). Trimming stripped 4 bases from V and 4 bases from J, with 14 bases between. Germline CDR1 SGHRS, CDR2 YFSETQ. This CDR3 comprises 14 residues. The CDR3 here is CASSQTGRLYGYTF. For the CDR3, the DNA is TGCGCCAGCAGCCAAACGGGACGACTCTATGGCTACACCTTC.

This sequence joins TRBV5-5 and TRBJ2-1; either TRBD1 or TRBD2 may supply D (5 bases each). The CDR3 runs 15 residues. Germline V gene lookup returns CDR1 SGHKS and CDR2 YYEKEE (reference sequence). Between the trimmed V and J ends, which lost 4 bases and 1 base, there was a span of 12 bases. Here the CDR3 reads CASSKGSGSYNEQFF. The CDR3, as DNA: TGTGCCAGCAGCAAGGGGTCGGGATCCTACAATGAGCAGTTCTTC. The variable domain in full, completed from reference TRBV5-5 and TRBJ2-1, reads DAGVTQSPTHLIKTRGQQVTLRCSPISGHKSVSWYQQVLGQGPQFIFQYYEKEERGRGNFPDRFSARQFPNYSSELNVNALLLGDSALYLCASSKGSGSYNEQFFGPGTRLTVL.

This clonotype has at least ten counts. This chain joins TRBV29-1 and TRBJ1-2, with D possibly matching TRBD1 (5 bases). Trimming took 3 bases from V and 8 from J, leaving 19 bases between them. The CDR3 is 14 residues long. Germline V gene data show CDR1 as SQVTM and CDR2 as ANQGSEA. CDR3 amino acids: CSVDQSRDGAGYTF. CDR3 DNA sequence: TGCAGCGTTGACCAAAGTCGGGACGGTGCCGGCTACACCTTC.

This clonotype was counted ten times or more. The chain carries TRBV29-1 and TRBJ2-1, with 7 bases identical to TRBD1. V gave up 1 base and J gave up 10 bases; unmatched junction bases: 7. Germline lookup yields CDR1 SQVTM and CDR2 ANQGSEA. The length of the CDR3 is 13 residues. CDR3 residues: CSVEGGGLREQFF. CDR3 DNA sequence: TGCAGCGTTGAAGGAGGGGGCTTGAGGGAGCAGTTCTTC.